One sample yielded the 16 T cell receptor beta chains listed below, sequenced in a study of blood T cell repertoires in COVID-19. TCRdb's copy holds only in-frame clones and misses some; the assay was immunoSEQ multiplex PCR. The sample consists of some 390,000 clones, roughly 90% of them appearing once. The sequenced sample consisted of peripheral blood. The receptors shown here come from a middle-aged woman with COVID-19, enrolled during active disease.

The CDR3 DNA follows: TGTGCCAGCATGCCTCAGACTAGCGGGACTTACGAGCAGTACTTC. Protein sequence: CASMPQTSGTYEQYF. This chain connects TRBV28 to TRBJ2-7, with 11 positions matching TRBD2. Germline V gene sequence: CDR1 MDHEN, CDR2 SYDVKM. This CDR3 is built from 15 residues. The junction had 9 bases not matched to a gene; V was cut back by 7 bases and J by 4 bases.

The V call is TRBV6-5, the J call TRBJ2-5, with TRBD2 identical over 7 bases. Germline V gives CDR1 MNHEY, CDR2 SVGAGI. V dropped 4 bases and J dropped 1; count of bases not matched to a gene: 0. CDR3 length: 13 amino acids. As DNA, the CDR3 is TGTGCCAGCAGTTGGGGGGGCCAAGAGACCCAGTACTTC. Its translation: CASSWGGQETQYF.

This chain links TRBV15 with TRBJ1-5; 7 bases agree with TRBD1. Trimming removed 4 bases from V and 3 bases from J; junction bases left unmatched: 9. This CDR3 has 16 residues. Germline lookup yields CDR1 LNHNV and CDR2 YYDKDF (reference sequence). For the CDR3, the DNA is TGTGCCACCAGCACTGGACAGGAGGGCCCCAATCAGCCCCAGCATTTT. It codes for CATSTGQEGPNQPQHF.

V usage is TRBV7-3 and J usage is TRBJ2-7; 11 bases align to TRBD1. CDR1 is SGHTA, CDR2 FQGTGA, per germline. Trimming removed 4 bases from V and 3 bases from J; junction bases left unmatched: 5. This CDR3 is 15 amino acids long. CDR3 in amino acids: CASSSAGTGGYEQYF. CDR3 bases: TGTGCCAGCAGCTCAGCCGGGACAGGGGGCTACGAGCAGTACTTC.

The V gene is TRBV4-2, the J gene TRBJ1-1; D unresolved. Germline CDR1 and CDR2: LGHNA and YNFKEQ. The CDR3 runs to 15 residues. The V gene lost 1 base and the J gene lost 0 bases, with 9 bases spanning the gap. The CDR3 sequence is CASSQGVKLNTEAFF. The CDR3 DNA is TGTGCCAGCAGCCAAGGCGTGAAATTGAACACTGAAGCTTTCTTT.

The genes are TRBV2 and TRBJ2-7; D may be TRBD1 (5 bases). V dropped 2 bases and J dropped 3 bases, with 8 bases sitting between them. The CDR3 extends over 13 amino acids. The germline CDR1 and CDR2 sequences are SNHLY and FYNNEI. CDR3 nucleotides: TGTGCCAGCAGTGAACAGGGCCTCTACGAGCAGTACTTC. Residues: CASSEQGLYEQYF.

The chain's CDR3 is CASSLSAGTYQETQYF. CDR3 DNA: TGTGCCAGCAGTTTAAGTGCGGGGACCTACCAAGAGACCCAGTACTTC. The chain joins TRBV28 to TRBJ2-5; tentative D call: TRBD2 (6 bases). This CDR3 is 16 amino acids long. CDR1 is MDHEN and CDR2 is SYDVKM in the germline V gene. The germline V and J ends were trimmed by 2 bases and 0 bases, with 13 bases remaining between them. Drawing the rest from reference TRBV28 and TRBJ2-5, the complete variable domain is DVKVTQSSRYLVKRTGEKVFLECVQDMDHENMFWYRQDPGLGLRLIYFSYDVKMKEKGDIPEGYSVSREKKERFSLILESASTNQTSMYLCASSLSAGTYQETQYFGPGTRLLVL.

This rearrangement joins TRBV18 to TRBJ1-2; D might be TRBD1 (6 bases). CDR1 is KGHSH, CDR2 LQKENI, per germline. There are 12 residues in the CDR3. Trimming removed 6 bases at V and 14 bases at J, with 19 bases between. The CDR3, as DNA: TGTGCCAGCTCCCAAGAAACGGACAGTCCTACCTTC. This codes for CASSQETDSPTF.

The chain joins TRBV4-3 to TRBJ1-6; the match to TRBD1 covers 11 bases. The CDR3 has 17 amino acids. The germline V gene has CDR1 LGHNA and CDR2 YSLEER. Losses at the gene ends were 0 bases for V and 9 bases for J; bases not matched to a gene: 7. DNA of the CDR3: TGCGCCAGCAGCCAAGATTGGGGGACAGGGGGAGGTTCACCCCTCCACTTT. It codes for CASSQDWGTGGGSPLHF.

The rearrangement joins TRBV28 to TRBJ2-7, with a weak D call TRBD1 (7 bases). The length of the CDR3 is 16 residues. The V gene's germline CDR1 is MDHEN and CDR2 SYDVKM. Trimming left V 6 bases short and J 2 bases short, with 20 bases between. This chain's CDR3 is CASSTIQGRGTYEQYF. The CDR3 region has the DNA TGTGCCAGCAGCACAATACAGGGGCGGGGAACCTACGAGCAGTACTTC.

The chain carries TRBV7-9 and TRBJ1-1, with 9 positions matching TRBD1. V dropped 4 bases and J dropped 2; count of bases not matched to a gene: 14. This CDR3 comprises 18 residues. The germline V gene encodes CDR1 SEHNR and CDR2 FQNEAQ (reference sequence). CDR3 sequence: CASSSKPGQGGVNTEAFF. The CDR3 DNA is TGTGCCAGCAGCTCCAAACCGGGACAGGGAGGAGTAAACACTGAAGCTTTCTTT.

With regard to this clone: The junction departs from germline at one end; a sequencing error may be responsible. The V and J genes are TRBV11-1 and TRBJ2-6; D is unclear. Germline V gene data show CDR1 as SGHAT and CDR2 as FQDESV (reference sequence). The CDR3 runs 14 residues. The CDR3 DNA sequence: TGTGCCATCAGCCCCCGGGCTGGGGCCAACGTCCTGACTTTC. This codes for CAISPRAGANVLTF.

The chain combines TRBV2 with TRBJ1-5; 7 bases fit TRBD1. Germline lookup yields CDR1 SNHLY and CDR2 FYNNEI. The CDR3 is 14 residues long. V was clipped by 7 bases and J by 7 bases; unmatched bases: 10. DNA for the CDR3: TGTGCCAGCATCGAGGGGGGCAGGGGGCAGCCCCAGCATTTT. Its protein product is CASIEGGRGQPQHF. The variable domain in full, completed from reference TRBV2 and TRBJ1-5, reads EPEVTQTPSHQVTQMGQEVILRCVPISNHLYFYWYRQILGQKVEFLVSFYNNEISEKSEIFDDQFSVERPDGSNFTLKIRSTKLEDSAMYFCASIEGGRGQPQHFGDGTRLSIL.

The chain couples TRBV28 to TRBJ2-3; weak D call: TRBD2 (7 bases). The CDR3 is made up of 15 amino acids. The germline V gene encodes CDR1 MDHEN and CDR2 SYDVKM. Trimming took 7 bases from V and 4 from J, leaving 18 bases between them. The CDR3 spells CASILGGTQSDTQYF. The CDR3 DNA reads as TGTGCCAGCATCCTGGGGGGGACACAATCAGATACGCAGTATTTT.

J is TRBJ1-1 and V is TRBV6-2 or TRBV6-3, with D unclear. Trimming left V 2 bases short and J 4 bases short, with 11 bases between. The CDR3 has 14 amino acids. Germline CDR1 and CDR2: MNHEY and SVGEGT. For the CDR3, the DNA is TGTGCCAGCAGTTACAGTCGGGGAGGCACTGAAGCTTTCTTT. It codes for CASSYSRGGTEAFF.

This chain's CDR3 is CASSIGLATDTQYF. The CDR3 nucleotides read TGTGCCAGTAGTATAGGGCTAGCCACAGATACGCAGTATTTT. The chain employs TRBV19 and TRBJ2-3, with D perhaps matching TRBD2 (5 bases). Trimming took 1 base from V and 2 from J, leaving 7 bases between them. The CDR3 runs 14 residues. The germline CDR1 and CDR2 sequences are LNHDA and SQIVND (reference sequence).